Presented here are 3 T cell receptor beta chains from one specimen sequenced in a study of patients and donors after allogeneic stem cell transplantation. TCRdb itself ran the RT-PCR reads through MiXCR, one entry per CDR3 protein. The table lists hundreds of thousands of distinct CDR3 sequences, approximately 16% of them singletons, with 7.2% in the top ten. The specimen was blood, either unsorted or a sorted T cell fraction (not recorded which). All receptors derive from a human donor who was either an allogeneic HSCT recipient or a stem cell or donor lymphocyte infusion donor (not recorded which). It is not recorded whose cells these are; they may come from a transplant donor.

In this sample, this clonotype turned up a few times. The chain recombines TRBV20-1 with TRBJ2-4, with 9 nucleotides matching TRBD1. V lost 5 bases, J lost 5 bases, and 4 bases stayed unmatched. Germline CDR1 DFQATT, CDR2 SNEGSKA (reference sequence). This CDR3 comprises 13 residues. The CDR3 loop reads CSAAQGAENIQYF. The CDR3, as DNA: TGCAGTGCTGCACAGGGGGCCGAAAACATTCAGTACTTC.

This clonotype has more than one count but fewer than ten. The genes are TRBV7-9 and TRBJ1-2; D may be TRBD1 (6 bases). V shed 10 bases and J shed 4 bases, with 19 bases lying between them. Looked up from germline, CDR1 is SEHNR and CDR2 is FQNEAQ (reference sequence). The CDR3 extends over 14 amino acids. CDR3 bases: TGTGCCATTCCGACAACAGGGCCAACCTATGGCTACACCTTC. The encoded protein is CAIPTTGPTYGYTF.

This clonotype has just a few counts. CDR3 residues: CAIQGVYVETQYF. As DNA, the CDR3 is TGTGCCATCCAGGGGGTGTATGTTGAGACCCAGTACTTC. This chain links TRBV7-3 with TRBJ2-5, with 7 bases that match TRBD1. Trimming cost V 10 bases and J 5 bases; bases outside gene matches: 10. This CDR3 comprises 13 residues. Germline CDR1 SGHTA, CDR2 FQGTGA.